The source of this T cell receptor beta chain is a study of blood T cell repertoires in COVID-19. Study summary: The United States, Italy and Spain provided the acute and convalescent COVID-19 samples. Sources were T cells, B-cell-depleted T cells, or PBMCs; the material itself was cDNA or gDNA.

Per the study methods: How many nucleated cells were present was estimated from reference gene primer amplification. TCRdb's table, derived via immunoSEQ multiplex PCR, lists solely in-frame clones and lacks some. Clonal size and the V and J genes are those of that table, whereas D and trimming came from the DNA. The sample includes tens of thousands of clones, roughly 87% seen only once; the top ten take approximately 5.1%. There are 15 residues in the CDR3. In germline, CDR1 is SGHTS, CDR2 YDEGEE. V lost 4 bases, J lost 5 bases, and 11 bases stayed unmatched. The chain joins TRBV5-8 to TRBJ1-2; 7 bases are a match to TRBD1. The sequencing sample was made of peripheral blood. This TCR was sampled from a man aged 55 to 70 with acute or convalescent COVID-19. The CDR3 DNA is TGTGCCAGCAGCCCCCTTGACAGGGATACGTATGGCTACACCTTC. Translated: CASSPLDRDTYGYTF.